This entry features one T cell receptor beta chain sequence. The germline V gene has CDR1 SEHNR and CDR2 FQNEAQ (reference sequence). V trimming: 5 bases; J trimming: 8 bases; junction bases outside the gene matches: 9. This CDR3 comprises 17 residues. These data are taken from a study of blood T cell repertoires in COVID-19. Here immunoSEQ multiplex PCR was the method, and the copy in TCRdb shows in-frame clones only, minus some. The sample has 390,000 or so clones, 89% seen once. Sequencing was performed on peripheral blood. The genes are TRBV7-9 and TRBJ2-1; the match to TRBD2 covers 16 bases. The sequence was collected from a woman in her 30s with COVID-19, enrolled during active disease. The CDR3 DNA sequence: TGTGCCAGCAGCCCGGGGACTAGCGGGAGGGAGACCCATGAGCAGTTCTTC. Amino acid sequence: CASSPGTSGRETHEQFF.